Presented here are 29 T cell receptor beta chains from one specimen sequenced in a study of T cells in Graves' hyperthyroidism and ophthalmopathy. Researchers took RNA transcripts and amplified the TCR beta CDR3 regions from them. A first-round RT-PCR of the TCR CDR3 used the HTBI primer set. TCRdb re-analysed the multiplex PCR reads in MiXCR, keeping a single row per CDR3 protein. In the table there are about 840,000 distinct CDR3 sequences, 38% of which are singletons. Sequenced sample: blood. Receptors originate from a man between 18 and 29 years old with Graves' hyperthyroidism.

The V gene is TRBV12-3 or TRBV12-4, the J gene TRBJ1-1; TRBD1 is a possible D gene (5 bases). The V end was cut by 5 bases, the J end by 5 bases, with 12 bases between. The CDR3 spans 13 residues. The CDR3 DNA sequence: TGTGCCAGCAGTACTAACAGGATGACTGAAGCTTTCTTT. This encodes CASSTNRMTEAFF.

J is TRBJ1-3 and V is TRBV19; no definite D call. Trimming took off 3 bases at V and 4 bases at J, with 22 bases between the two ends. Germline CDR1 reads LNHDA; CDR2 reads SQIVND (reference sequence). CDR3 length: 18 amino acids. The CDR3 loop reads CASSIRPDDLRRGNTIYF. CDR3 nucleotides: TGTGCCAGTAGTATCCGGCCAGATGACTTACGGCGAGGAAACACCATATATTTT.

In the case of this clonotype: Germline is not matched at one junction end, which may reflect a read error. The chain joins TRBV9 to TRBJ1-1; 8 nucleotides line up with TRBD1. CDR1 is SGDLS and CDR2 is YYNGEE in the germline V gene. CDR3 length: 14 residues. The CDR3 region has the DNA TGTGTCAGCAGCGCGGAGGACAGGGCTCCTGAAGCTTTCTTT. Translated, it gives CVSSAEDRAPEAFF.

This clonotype has only one observation. The rearrangement joins TRBV7-6 to TRBJ1-3; D possibly corresponds to TRBD1 (5 bases). Germline assignment: CDR1 SGHVS and CDR2 FNYEAQ. Trimming left V 5 bases short and J 0 bases short, with 17 bases between. The CDR3 is 17 amino acids. As DNA, the CDR3 is TGTGCCAGCAGCCTTTCCGGGGGGTCAAGCTCTGGAAACACCATATATTTT. This encodes CASSLSGGSSSGNTIYF.

Many counts were recorded for this clonotype. V is TRBV12-3 or TRBV12-4 and J is TRBJ1-2; 7 bases agree with TRBD1. V dropped 7 bases and J dropped 6; count of bases not matched to a gene: 8. The CDR3 is 13 residues long. Here the CDR3 DNA reads TGTGCCAGCACCTCGACAGGGACCGATGGCTACACCTTC. This codes for CASTSTGTDGYTF.

This clonotype was picked up many times. The chain links TRBV29-1 to TRBJ2-7, with D tentatively TRBD1 or TRBD2 (5 bases each). The germline CDR1 and CDR2 sequences are SQVTM and ANQGSEA. The CDR3 is made up of 12 amino acids. The ends were cut back, 4 bases at V and 5 bases at J, with 12 bases in the middle. The CDR3 sequence: CSVGAGSHEQYF. CDR3 sequence (DNA): TGCAGCGTTGGGGCAGGGAGTCACGAGCAGTACTTC.

This clonotype occurred many times. The V call is TRBV15, the J call TRBJ1-1, with 7 nucleotides matching TRBD1. This CDR3 contains 16 residues. The V and J ends lost 1 base and 0 bases, in that order; junction bases with no gene match: 5. Looked up from germline, CDR1 is LNHNV and CDR2 is YYDKDF (reference sequence). The CDR3 DNA reads as TGTGCCACCAGCAGAGGTCGACAGGGCATGAACACTGAAGCTTTCTTT. This gives the protein CATSRGRQGMNTEAFF.

This chain uses TRBV6-5 with TRBJ1-5, with D maybe TRBD1 (5 bases). This CDR3 is built from 13 residues. V gave up 3 bases and J gave up 10 bases, with 13 bases separating them. Germline V gives CDR1 MNHEY, CDR2 SVGAGI. In DNA, the CDR3 is TGTGCCAGCAGTTATCAGGGTGAGGGACCCCAGCATTTT. It encodes CASSYQGEGPQHF.

The chain carries TRBV6-5 and TRBJ1-1, with TRBD1 matching 8 bases. The V gene end was trimmed by 3 bases and the J gene end by 5 bases; junction bases not matched to a gene: 8. Germline V CDR1 and CDR2: MNHEY, SVGAGI. This CDR3 has 15 amino acids. CDR3 sequence: CASSYGQGAGTEAFF. The CDR3 DNA sequence: TGTGCCAGCAGTTATGGCCAGGGGGCCGGGACTGAAGCTTTCTTT.

This clonotype was found once. A much larger clone sits a single nucleotide away, making a read error possible. The chain has TRBV19 and TRBJ2-5; tentative D call: TRBD2 (6 bases). Germline V gives CDR1 LNHDA, CDR2 SQIVND (reference sequence). The CDR3 has 13 residues. Trimming took off 5 bases at V and 7 bases at J, with 14 bases between the two ends. The CDR3: CASSGKGTRTQYF. The CDR3 nucleotides read TGTGCCAGTAGTGGGAAAGGGACTCGGACCCAGTACTTC.

Here the CDR3 DNA reads TGTGCCAGCGGAAACAGGGGGGAAAAACTGTTTTTT. This codes for CASGNRGEKLFF. The rearrangement uses TRBV5-6 and TRBJ1-4; 8 bases match TRBD1. Germline CDR1 is SGHDT and CDR2 is YYEEEE. This CDR3 has 12 residues. V was pared by 7 bases and J by 8 bases, with 4 bases of the junction left unmatched.

This clonotype was seen at least ten times. The J gene is TRBJ1-6, the V gene TRBV25-1; D unclear. Germline V gene lookup returns CDR1 MGHDK and CDR2 SYGVNS. The CDR3 is 13 residues long. V was clipped by 3 bases and J by 14 bases, with 14 bases between them. CDR3 sequence: CASSEVVSRSLHF. Here the CDR3 DNA reads TGTGCCAGCAGTGAGGTGGTGTCCAGATCCCTCCACTTT.

As for this clonotype: Here the CDR3 omits its conserved ending phenylalanine or tryptophan, so a read error is the likely source. CDR3 loop: CASSLATGEAFI. The CDR3 region has the DNA TGCGCCAGCAGCTTGGCTACGGGAGAAGCTTTCATT. The V and J genes are TRBV5-1 and TRBJ1-1; no firm D call. Germline V gene sequence: CDR1 SGHRS, CDR2 YFSETQ. The CDR3 covers 12 residues. Trimming stripped 0 bases from V and 8 bases from J, with 8 bases between.

As concerns this clonotype: A read error may explain this, as a much larger clone is one base away. The chain recombines TRBV11-1 with TRBJ1-5; D might be TRBD1 (5 bases). Trimming removed 2 bases at V and 0 bases at J, with 11 bases between. This CDR3 spans 16 amino acids. Germline CDR1 and CDR2: SGHAT and FQDESV (reference sequence). Here the CDR3 DNA reads TGTGCCAGCAGCTTATGGGCAGGGTATAGCAATCAGCCCCAGCATTTT. Amino acids: CASSLWAGYSNQPQHF.

This clonotype was found a few times. This rearrangement joins TRBV10-3 to TRBJ1-5; TRBD1 aligns across 10 bases. The CDR3 spans 19 residues. V dropped 10 bases and J dropped 2; count of bases not matched to a gene: 20. CDR1 ENHRY and CDR2 SYGVKD come from the germline V gene. The CDR3 DNA follows: TGTGCCAGCAGACTTATGGGACAGGGGCCAATTAGGGGCAATCAGCCCCAGCATTTT. Translation: CASRLMGQGPIRGNQPQHF.

This clonotype was seen a handful of times. The chain recombines TRBV2 with TRBJ2-7; D possibly corresponds to TRBD1 (5 bases). This CDR3 is built from 13 residues. Trimming stripped 9 bases from V and 1 base from J, with 13 bases between. Germline loops: CDR1 SNHLY, CDR2 FYNNEI. The CDR3 here is CASADSQSYEQYF. CDR3 DNA: TGTGCCAGTGCTGACAGCCAGTCCTACGAGCAGTACTTC.

The gene calls are TRBV5-1 and TRBJ1-1; no clear D gene. Germline CDR1 SGHRS, CDR2 YFSETQ. This CDR3 has 14 residues. Trimming removed 2 bases at V and 6 bases at J, with 14 bases between. DNA of the CDR3: TGCGCCAGCAGCTTACCGGGGAGGGCCCCTGAAGCTTTCTTT. This sequence encodes CASSLPGRAPEAFF.

This chain uses TRBV7-2 with TRBJ2-7, with D possibly being TRBD1 or TRBD2 (6 bases each). The V gene's germline CDR1 is SGHTA and CDR2 FQGNSA. V was shortened by 6 bases and J by 3 bases, with 18 bases between the two germline ends. This CDR3 comprises 15 residues. The CDR3 DNA follows: TGTGCCAGCAGTCCCCCTGGAGGGACACGCTACGAGCAGTACTTC. Amino acid sequence: CASSPPGGTRYEQYF. The full variable domain, with the rest looked up from reference TRBV7-2 and TRBJ2-7, is GAGVSQSPSNKVTEKGKDVELRCDPISGHTALYWYRQSLGQGLEFLIYFQGNSAPDKSGLPSDRFSAERTGGSVSTLTIQRTQQEDSAVYLCASSPPGGTRYEQYFGPGTRLTVT.

The table lists this clonotype with many counts. The chain combines TRBV29-1 with TRBJ2-7; either TRBD1 or TRBD2 may supply D (6 bases each). The CDR3 spans 15 residues. Germline loops: CDR1 SQVTM, CDR2 ANQGSEA. V was pared by 3 bases and J by 0 bases, with 15 bases between. The CDR3 DNA sequence: TGCAGCGTTGAGGGGGGCGAACTGGCCTCCTACGAGCAGTACTTC. Translating it yields CSVEGGELASYEQYF.

This clonotype was detected ten times or more. This chain connects TRBV5-1 to TRBJ1-1, with D hard to call. CDR3 size: 13 residues. CDR1 is SGHRS, CDR2 YFSETQ, per germline. V lost 1 base to trimming and J lost 4 bases, with 8 bases between them. The chain's CDR3 is CASSLQESTEAFF. The CDR3 nucleotides read TGCGCCAGCAGCTTGCAGGAGAGCACTGAAGCTTTCTTT.

Ten or more counts support this clonotype. This chain uses TRBV12-3 or TRBV12-4 with TRBJ1-2, with no clear D. The CDR3 spans 11 residues. V was trimmed by 10 bases and J by 7 bases, leaving 13 bases between them. The CDR3 reads CAITDSGGYTF. The CDR3 DNA follows: TGTGCCATTACCGACTCGGGTGGCTACACCTTC.

As to this clonotype: Relative to the germline gene, one junction end is altered; a read error may explain this. The chain joins TRBV5-4 to TRBJ2-7, with 9 bases that match TRBD2. Germline CDR1 SGHNT, CDR2 YYREEE (reference sequence). CDR3 length: 14 residues. The CDR3 sequence: CASSSLAGSSEQYF. DNA for the CDR3: TGTGCCAGCAGTTCGCTAGCGGGATCCTCCGAGCAGTACTTC.

The V and J genes are TRBV7-2 and TRBJ2-7, with 9 bases aligning to TRBD1. V lost 5 bases and J lost 5; bases outside the gene matches: 13. The CDR3 is 16 residues long. Per germline, CDR1 SGHTA and CDR2 FQGNSA. The chain's CDR3 is CASSQAPWTGAHEQYF. In DNA, the CDR3 is TGTGCCAGCAGCCAAGCCCCCTGGACAGGGGCCCACGAGCAGTACTTC.

In this sample, this clonotype turned up once. The chain employs TRBV7-8 and TRBJ1-1; unclear D gene. V gave up 3 bases and J gave up 2 bases, with 7 bases separating them. The germline V gene has CDR1 SGHVS and CDR2 FQNEAQ. The CDR3 spans 13 residues. The CDR3 here is CASSLQDNTEAFF. In DNA form, the CDR3 reads TGTGCCAGCAGCTTGCAAGATAACACTGAAGCTTTCTTT.

This clonotype was observed many times. The V call is TRBV7-8, the J call TRBJ1-3; 8 bases match TRBD1. The CDR3 sequence is 13 residues long. The germline V gene encodes CDR1 SGHVS and CDR2 FQNEAQ. The J segment lost 4 bases and the V segment lost 4 bases, leaving 0 bases of the junction unmatched. This CDR3 is CASSWTGGNTIYF. As DNA, the CDR3 is TGTGCCAGCAGCTGGACAGGGGGAAACACCATATATTTT.

The V and J genes are TRBV19 and TRBJ1-5, with no clear D. The CDR3 has 15 residues. Looked up from germline, CDR1 is LNHDA and CDR2 is SQIVND (reference sequence). Trimming shortened V by 2 bases and J by 0 bases, and 8 bases separated the two germline ends. The CDR3 coding sequence is TGTGCCAGTAGTATATCGAAGAATAGCAATCAGCCCCAGCATTTT. This gives the protein CASSISKNSNQPQHF.

The chain recombines TRBV11-2 with TRBJ1-2; D ambiguous. Germline lookup yields CDR1 SGHAT and CDR2 FQNNGV. The CDR3 length is 16 residues. Trimming took 7 bases from V and 4 from J, leaving 22 bases between them. The DNA for the CDR3 is TGTGCCAGCATCAACCCCGGATCAGCAACCGTCTATGGCTACACCTTC. Its translation is CASINPGSATVYGYTF. Drawing the rest from reference TRBV11-2 and TRBJ1-2, the complete variable domain is EAGVAQSPRYKIIEKRQSVAFWCNPISGHATLYWYQQILGQGPKLLIQFQNNGVVDDSQLPKDRFSAERLKGVDSTLKIQPAKLEDSAVYLCASINPGSATVYGYTFGSGTRLTVV.

Concerning this clonotype: This sequence may be a read error, since a much larger clone differs from it by one base. The genes are TRBV20-1 and TRBJ1-1; D may be TRBD1 (6 bases). Per the germline V gene, CDR1 is DFQATT and CDR2 is SNEGSKA (reference sequence). This CDR3 spans 13 amino acids. Here the CDR3 DNA reads TGCAGGCCTTCACAGGGCTTGGGCGCTGAAGCTTTCTTT. The encoded protein is CRPSQGLGAEAFF.

A note on this clonotype: One base away lies a much larger clone, so this may be a sequencing read error. The chain carries TRBV7-8 and TRBJ2-7; TRBD2 might be the D (6 bases). The germline V gene encodes CDR1 SGHVS and CDR2 FQNEAQ. This CDR3 has 15 amino acids. The CDR3 DNA reads TGTGCCAGCAGCTTACGGTCTAGCGCTACCTACGGGCAGTACTTC. Its translation: CASSLRSSATYGQYF.